A selection of T cell receptor beta chains follows, all from one sample in a study of control samples from healthy donors and cancer patients. Clones were read by immunoSEQ multiplex PCR, and TCRdb kept only the in-frame ones, dropping some. The sample has roughly 86,000 clones, roughly 93% seen once. Sequenced material: blood. The receptor set was obtained from a woman aged 30 to 39 in good health. The CDR3 runs from the conserved cysteine through the conserved F or W.

V gene,J gene,CDR3 protein
TRBV7-8,TRBJ2-7,CASSLGRDRSNEQYF
TRBV3-1/TRBV3-2,TRBJ1-1,CAASAMTGNTEAFF
TRBV27,TRBJ2-6,CASSLFTPTPSGANVLTF
TRBV25-1,TRBJ2-1,CASSERVGVDEQFF
TRBV11-3,TRBJ2-3,CASSLVSGRPKDTQYF
TRBV29-1,TRBJ1-1,CSGWTGAAFF
TRBV4-1,TRBJ1-2,CASSLSRGANYGYTF
TRBV19,TRBJ2-1,CASSTSWNEQFF
TRBV5-1,TRBJ1-1,CASSLVGGVVAEAFF
TRBV27,TRBJ2-7,CASSYRTSRREQYF
TRBV3-1/TRBV3-2,TRBJ2-7,CASSRRGESYEQYF
TRBV19,TRBJ1-1,CASREQGGRGEAFF
TRBV30,TRBJ1-5,CAWSRQGIEPQHF
TRBV2,TRBJ1-5,CASRGRDSTGNQPQHF
TRBV6-5,TRBJ2-1,CASTPGLHLNNEQFF
TRBV5-6,TRBJ2-1,CASSLIGDTYNEQFF
TRBV7-6,TRBJ2-3,CASSRIGTGGVYTQYF
TRBV5-6,TRBJ1-2,CASSPEWGGDGYTF
TRBV5-4,TRBJ1-2,CASSLGGTGKNYGYTF
TRBV2,TRBJ2-5,CATLSADSFKKTQYF
TRBV12-2,TRBJ1-1,CASRSSLPGGETEAFF
TRBV4-2,TRBJ1-2,CASSPRTRVRLTMDKAAVTYGYTF
TRBV19,TRBJ2-7,CASSMIAGDYEQYF
TRBV7-9,TRBJ2-1,CASSYMGQGHNEQFF
TRBV7-8,TRBJ2-1,CASSLPGRTHQRNEQFF
TRBV5-5,TRBJ2-7,CASSGTASYEQYF
TRBV27,TRBJ2-3,CASSGQGSDTQYF
TRBV11-2,TRBJ2-1,CASSPGSTGGFYNEQFF